A single sample gave rise to the 21 T cell receptor beta chains below, sequenced in a study of OX40 agonist ivuxolimab in advanced cancers. Libraries were prepared by immunoSEQ multiplex PCR; TCRdb keeps only in-frame clonotypes and omits some of them. The table has around 67,000 clones, around nine tenths seen once. The sequences come from CD4+ or CD8+ T cells sorted from blood, collected in a trial of the OX40 agonist ivuxolimab. The source of these receptors is an adult with an advanced solid tumor such as melanoma, head and neck, liver or kidney cancer.

The chain combines TRBV15 with TRBJ2-5, with 9 bases fitting TRBD1. CDR1 LNHNV and CDR2 YYDKDF come from the germline V gene (reference sequence). V lost 1 base to trimming and J lost 3 bases; unmatched junction nucleotides: 9. The CDR3 contains 17 residues. CDR3: CATSRAAGTGGKETQYF. The DNA of the CDR3 is TGTGCCACCAGCAGAGCCGCAGGTACAGGGGGCAAAGAGACCCAGTACTTC.

The chain couples TRBV7-2 to TRBJ1-2; D possibly corresponds to TRBD1 (6 bases). Germline values: CDR1 SGHTA, CDR2 FQGNSA. Trimming shortened V by 0 bases and J by 8 bases, and 16 bases separated the two germline ends. The CDR3 length is 15 residues. The CDR3 DNA sequence: TGTGCCAGCAGCTTAGCGCGGTCAGGGGCAGTAGGCTACACCTTC. Translating it yields CASSLARSGAVGYTF.

The J gene is TRBJ2-1, the V gene TRBV7-2; 9 bases are shared with TRBD2. The CDR3 consists of 16 residues. Germline CDR1 reads SGHTA; CDR2 reads FQGNSA. V lost 6 bases to trimming and J lost 2 bases; unmatched junction nucleotides: 8. CDR3 in DNA: TGTGCCAGCAGTCTCATAAGCGGGGGGCCCTACAATGAGCAGTTCTTC. It encodes CASSLISGGPYNEQFF.

This clone was seen a single time. The J gene is TRBJ1-2, the V gene TRBV6-5; D possibly corresponds to TRBD1 (5 bases). Germline V gene sequence: CDR1 MNHEY, CDR2 SVGAGI. With 5 bases removed from V and 4 bases from J, the gap between germline ends came to 14 bases. This CDR3 is 14 amino acids long. CDR3 DNA: TGTGCCAGCAGTCGGGGGGGGTCGGGCTATGGCTACACCTTC. Translating gives CASSRGGSGYGYTF.

In regard to this clone: Different DNA sequences within this sample yield the same CDR3. The rearrangement uses TRBV9 and TRBJ2-2; D ambiguous. There are 14 residues in the CDR3. V was clipped by 0 bases and J by 7 bases, with 10 bases between them. The germline CDR1 and CDR2 sequences are SGDLS and YYNGEE. CDR3 bases: TGTGCCAGCAGCGTAGTCGGGTCCGGCGGGGAGCTGTTTTTT. It is translated as CASSVVGSGGELFF. Looking up the rest from reference TRBV9 and TRBJ2-2 gives the full variable domain: DSGVTQTPKHLITATGQRVTLRCSPRSGDLSVYWYQQSLDQGLQFLIQYYNGEERAKGNILERFSAQQFPDLHSELNLSSLELGDSALYFCASSVVGSGGELFFGEGSRLTVL.

The chain recombines TRBV5-4 with TRBJ2-7; D perhaps matches TRBD1 (6 bases). V was pared by 5 bases and J by 3 bases, with 18 bases between. This CDR3 comprises 15 residues. Germline loops: CDR1 SGHNT, CDR2 YYREEE (reference sequence). The CDR3 DNA sequence: TGTGCCAGCAGAACGAGCACAGGGAAACACTACGAGCAGTACTTC. Its protein is CASRTSTGKHYEQYF.

The chain recombines TRBV11-2 with TRBJ1-2; the D gene is possibly TRBD1 (5 bases). V lost 0 bases, J lost 8 bases, and 16 bases lay in between. This CDR3 has 15 amino acids. Germline V gene sequence: CDR1 SGHAT, CDR2 FQNNGV. CDR3 bases: TGTGCCAGCAGCTTAGAGGGGGGTCGGCTAGCAGGCTACACCTTC. Translated, it gives CASSLEGGRLAGYTF.

The chain couples TRBV6-5 to TRBJ2-4; tentatively, D is TRBD1 (5 bases). V was trimmed by 3 bases and J by 8 bases, leaving 17 bases between them. The CDR3 extends over 15 amino acids. The germline CDR1 and CDR2 sequences are MNHEY and SVGAGI. CDR3 protein: CASSYSSRVADIQYF. In DNA form, the CDR3 reads TGTGCCAGCAGTTATTCGTCCAGGGTCGCGGACATTCAGTACTTC.

CDR3 coding DNA: TGTGCCAGCAGCGTAGTCGACAGCTCCTACGAGCAGTACTTC. It yields the protein CASSVVDSSYEQYF. V gene TRBV9 combines with J gene TRBJ2-7, with a weak D call TRBD1 (5 bases). The ends were cut back, 0 bases at V and 0 bases at J, with 7 bases in the middle. CDR3 length: 14 amino acids. Germline CDR1 is SGDLS and CDR2 is YYNGEE.

The chain employs TRBV7-2 and TRBJ2-3; a possible D gene is TRBD1 (5 bases). The CDR3 runs 14 residues. The V and J ends lost 4 bases and 2 bases respectively, with 10 bases between them. Germline CDR1 reads SGHTA; CDR2 reads FQGNSA. The CDR3 is CASSSRTTTDTQYF. The CDR3, as DNA: TGTGCCAGCAGCTCCAGGACAACCACAGATACGCAGTATTTT.

V is TRBV19 and J is TRBJ2-3; 7 nucleotides align to TRBD1. Germline V lookup: CDR1 LNHDA, CDR2 SQIVND (reference sequence). The CDR3 sequence is 14 residues long. Losses at the gene ends were 8 bases for V and 1 base for J; bases not matched to a gene: 6. The DNA of the CDR3 is TGTGCCAGTGCAAGACAGGGCGGCACAGATACGCAGTATTTT. It is translated as CASARQGGTDTQYF.

J is TRBJ2-7 and V is TRBV30, with 8 bases fitting TRBD1. The V and J ends lost 3 bases and 3 bases, in that order; junction bases with no gene match: 4. The CDR3 has 13 amino acids. Per germline, CDR1 GTSNPN and CDR2 SVGIG (reference sequence). The CDR3 nucleotides are TGTGCCTGGAGCCCGGACAGGGACTACGAGCAGTACTTC. It translates to CAWSPDRDYEQYF.

The genes are TRBV15 and TRBJ1-5, with TRBD1 matching 9 bases. Trimming at V came to 2 bases and at J to 6 bases, leaving 5 bases not matched to a gene. Germline CDR1 LNHNV, CDR2 YYDKDF (reference sequence). This CDR3 is built from 15 residues. Written as DNA, the CDR3 is TGTGCCACCAGCAGAAATACAGGGGGCCGTCAGCCCCAGCATTTT. As protein: CATSRNTGGRQPQHF.

The chain combines TRBV11-2 with TRBJ2-5; D is undetermined. CDR3 length: 12 amino acids. Germline V gene sequence: CDR1 SGHAT, CDR2 FQNNGV. The V end was cut by 8 bases, the J end by 5 bases, with 12 bases between. For the CDR3, the DNA is TGTGCCAGCGGCACCACTCGGGAGACCCAGTACTTC. Its protein product is CASGTTRETQYF.

The CDR3 DNA is TGTGCCAGCAGCTTATCATGGACAGGGGGAGGCTCTGGGGCCAACGTCCTGACTTTC. It codes for CASSLSWTGGGSGANVLTF. V gene TRBV7-2 combines with J gene TRBJ2-6; TRBD1 aligns across 10 bases. CDR1 and CDR2 (germline): SGHTA, FQGNSA. The CDR3 runs 19 residues. The trim removed 2 bases at V and 0 bases at J, leaving 7 bases unmatched.

The CDR3 DNA follows: TGTGCCAGCTCACCGGGGGCAGGGGTAGATGGCTACACCTTC. Protein product: CASSPGAGVDGYTF. The chain has TRBV18 and TRBJ1-2, with D possibly TRBD1 on 6 matching bases. V shed 3 bases and J shed 6 bases, with 14 bases lying between them. Per the germline V gene, CDR1 is KGHSH and CDR2 is LQKENI. This CDR3 has 14 residues. Filled out from reference TRBV18 and TRBJ1-2, the complete variable domain reads NAGVMQNPRHLVRRRGQEARLRCSPMKGHSHVYWYRQLPEEGLKFMVYLQKENIIDESGMPKERFSAEFPKEGPSILRIQQVVRGDSAAYFCASSPGAGVDGYTFGSGTRLTVV.

V and J are TRBV28 and TRBJ1-3, with D hard to call. CDR1 is MDHEN, CDR2 SYDVKM, per germline. CDR3 size: 12 residues. Trimming pared 4 bases from V and 5 bases from J, leaving 6 bases between. CDR3 in amino acids: CASSSLRNTIYF. The CDR3 coding sequence is TGTGCCAGCAGTTCCCTACGAAACACCATATATTTT.

This sequence joins TRBV4-1 and TRBJ1-5; tentatively, D is TRBD1 (5 bases). Trimming stripped 3 bases from V and 1 base from J, with 13 bases between. The CDR3 has 16 residues. Germline assignment: CDR1 MGHRA and CDR2 YSYEKL. CDR3 DNA sequence: TGCGCCAGCAGCCAGGGGGTGGGGGGGAGCAATCAGCCCCAGCATTTT. Translating it yields CASSQGVGGSNQPQHF.

The rearrangement links TRBV11-2 to TRBJ2-6; D ambiguous. This CDR3 comprises 12 residues. V lost 1 base, J lost 8 bases, and 3 bases lay in between. Germline V gene data show CDR1 as SGHAT and CDR2 as FQNNGV. CDR3: CASSLVSNVLTF. Written as DNA, the CDR3 is TGTGCCAGCAGCTTAGTCTCCAACGTCCTGACTTTC.

CDR3 region: CASSESGGAGIQEAFF. The CDR3 DNA reads as TGCGCCAGCAGTGAGTCAGGGGGGGCAGGGATCCAAGAAGCTTTCTTT. The gene calls are TRBV10-1 and TRBJ1-1, with D possibly TRBD1 on 6 matching bases. Germline CDR1 WNHNN, CDR2 SYGVQD (reference sequence). The germline V and J ends were trimmed by 0 bases and 8 bases, with 19 bases remaining between them. This CDR3 has 16 amino acids.

The V call is TRBV27, the J call TRBJ2-7; 13 positions match TRBD2. This CDR3 has 16 residues. The V and J ends lost 6 bases and 0 bases, in that order; junction bases with no gene match: 5. Germline-derived CDR1 and CDR2 are MNHEY and SMNVEV (reference sequence). The DNA of the CDR3 is TGTGCCAGCAGGCGCGGACTAGCGGGGGCCTCCTACGAGCAGTACTTC. Protein: CASRRGLAGASYEQYF.